The rows below give T cell receptor beta chains drawn from one sample of a study of T cell responses to AZD1222 COVID-19 vaccine. Only in-frame clones appear in the TCRdb table, and some are missing; sequencing was by immunoSEQ multiplex PCR. The repertoire holds 150,000 to 190,000 clones, with 90% as singletons. This material consisted of peripheral blood, taken on day 0 of AZD1222 vaccination. The receptors were gathered from an adult in good health. Each CDR3 is given with its conserved first and last residue. The D gene is left open where the match is weak. Clone size, where shown, is once, few, many, or a class for clones that have expanded.

D	size	V	J	DNA	CDR3
TRBD1	-	TRBV28	TRBJ2-3	TGTGCCAGCAGTTTAAGGTCAGGGGGCGCAGATACGCAGTATTTT	CASSLRSGGADTQYF
-	-	TRBV20-1	TRBJ1-5	TGCAGTGCTAGTAGCGTCGTTAGCAATCAGCCCCAGCATTTT	CSASSVVSNQPQHF
TRBD1	-	TRBV28	TRBJ1-5	TGTGCCAGCAGCCCACGGACAGGGGGCACGGTTCAGCCCCAGCATTTT	CASSPRTGGTVQPQHF
-	-	TRBV28	TRBJ2-1	TGTGCCAGCAGTTTAACTCTAGGCGAGTACAATGAGCAGTTCTTC	CASSLTLGEYNEQFF
TRBD2	few	TRBV5-1	TRBJ2-7	TGCGCCAGCAGCTTGGCCTGGGGTAGCGGGAGCTATAATCCCTACGAGCAGTACTTC	CASSLAWGSGSYNPYEQYF
-	-	TRBV27	TRBJ1-5	TGTGCCAGCAGTCCACTAGGAATTGATAGCAATCAGCCCCAGCATTTT	CASSPLGIDSNQPQHF
-	-	TRBV7-2	TRBJ1-5	TGTGCCAGCAGCTTATCCTTCTCCCAGCCCCAGCATTTT	CASSLSFSQPQHF
-	once	TRBV27	TRBJ2-7	TGTGCCAGCAGTTTACCGGGACGGAGTTCCTACGAGCAGTACTTC	CASSLPGRSSYEQYF
-	-	TRBV7-9	TRBJ2-7	TGTGCCAGCAGCTTATGGGGAGGCGAGCAGTACTTC	CASSLWGGEQYF
-	-	TRBV19	TRBJ2-3	TGTGCCAGTAGGTGGGCGGATTTTAGCACAGATACGCAGTATTTT	CASRWADFSTDTQYF
-	-	TRBV28	TRBJ2-5	TGTGCCAGCAGATCCGGGACAACCTTAGAGACCCAGTACTTC	CASRSGTTLETQYF
-	-	TRBV28	TRBJ2-5	TGTGCCAGCAGTAAAGGGGGGCAAGAGACCCAGTACTTC	CASSKGGQETQYF
TRBD1	-	TRBV10-3	TRBJ1-3	TGTGCCATCATGCCGGGACAGAACACCATATATTTT	CAIMPGQNTIYF
-	once	TRBV11-3	TRBJ2-3	TGTGCCAGCAGCTTAGGAACAAACGGGGGAGATACGCAGTATTTT	CASSLGTNGGDTQYF
TRBD1	-	TRBV6-2/TRBV6-3	TRBJ2-7	TGTGCCAGCAGTGGGACAGTGTACGAGCAGTACTTC	CASSGTVYEQYF
TRBD1	-	TRBV29-1	TRBJ1-1	TGCAGCGCGGTCCGGGACAGTAAACCCACTGAAGCTTTCTTT	CSAVRDSKPTEAFF
TRBD1	-	TRBV5-1	TRBJ2-5	TGCGCCAGCAGCTTGGAGGACAGGGGGCAAGAGACCCAGTACTTC	CASSLEDRGQETQYF
-	-	TRBV5-4	TRBJ1-1	TGTGCCAGCAGCCGACCAGGGATCCAGAACACTGAAGCTTTCTTT	CASSRPGIQNTEAFF
-	-	TRBV18	TRBJ2-7	TGTGCCAGCTCAACCGATACAGGTCTATCCTACGAGCAGTACTTC	CASSTDTGLSYEQYF
TRBD2	-	TRBV5-4	TRBJ2-7	TGTGCCAGCAGCTTGGCAGCGGGAGGTCGGAACGAGCAGTACTTC	CASSLAAGGRNEQYF
-	-	TRBV7-2	TRBJ1-5	TGTGCCAGCAGCTTAGATGGTCGTGGCAATCAGCCCCAGCATTTT	CASSLDGRGNQPQHF
-	-	TRBV27	TRBJ2-3	TGTGCCAGCAGTTTTTCAGGGGTAGCAGATACGCAGTATTTT	CASSFSGVADTQYF
TRBD2	-	TRBV6-2/TRBV6-3	TRBJ2-7	TGTGCCAGCAGTTACTTTGTGGCCCTAGGGACTAGCGGGAGGTCCTACGAGCAGTACTTC	CASSYFVALGTSGRSYEQYF
-	-	TRBV4-3	TRBJ1-4	TGCGCCAGCAGCCAAGATGCACAGATTAATGAAAAACTGTTTTTT	CASSQDAQINEKLFF
-	-	TRBV5-4	TRBJ1-2	TGTGCCACCCAGGGAAACTATGGCTACACCTTC	CATQGNYGYTF
-	-	TRBV6-2/TRBV6-3	TRBJ2-5	TGTGCCAGCAGTTACTCGGTCGGGATTGGACAAGAGACCCAGTACTTC	CASSYSVGIGQETQYF
-	-	TRBV12-3/TRBV12-4	TRBJ1-1	TGTGCCAGCAGTTTAAACCTGAACACTGAAGCTTTCTTT	CASSLNLNTEAFF
-	-	TRBV7-9	TRBJ1-5	TGTGCCAGCAGCTTAGGGGACAATCAGCCCCAGCATTTT	CASSLGDNQPQHF
-	-	TRBV5-6	TRBJ1-3	TGTGCCAGCAGCTTGGTCCGAGGAGGAAACACCATATATTTT	CASSLVRGGNTIYF
TRBD1	-	TRBV11-2	TRBJ1-3	TGTGCCAGCAGCGTCTCGGGACAGGGGACATTTAGCTCTGGAAACACCATATATTTT	CASSVSGQGTFSSGNTIYF
-	-	TRBV7-2	TRBJ1-3	TGTGCCAGCAGTCGGATAATAAACTCTGGAAACACCATATATTTT	CASSRIINSGNTIYF
TRBD1	-	TRBV4-1	TRBJ1-1	TGCGCCAGCAGCCCTGTCACAGGGGGCCGGACTGAAGCTTTCTTT	CASSPVTGGRTEAFF
TRBD1	-	TRBV6-4	TRBJ1-4	TGTGCCAGAGACAGGGGGCCTGGTGAAAAACTGTTTTTT	CARDRGPGEKLFF
TRBD2	once	TRBV7-3	TRBJ2-1	TGTGCCAGCAGCTACGGACTAGCGGGTTACAATGAGCAGTTCTTC	CASSYGLAGYNEQFF
TRBD2	-	TRBV10-3	TRBJ2-5	TGTGCCATCAAAGCGGGAGGGTACCAAGAGACCCAGTACTTC	CAIKAGGYQETQYF
-	-	TRBV3-1/TRBV3-2	TRBJ1-6	TGTGCCAGCAGCCAAGTCTTGGGTTCACCCCTCCACTTT	CASSQVLGSPLHF
TRBD2	once	TRBV9	TRBJ2-7	TGTGCCAGCAGCGTATCCAGCGGGAGGGCCGGCGAGCAGTACTTC	CASSVSSGRAGEQYF
TRBD2	-	TRBV10-3	TRBJ2-7	TGTGCCATCAGGCCTAGCGGGGAGAGCTACGAGCAGTACTTC	CAIRPSGESYEQYF
-	-	TRBV19	TRBJ1-2	TGTGCCAGTAGTATTTCCAGAACCGGCTATGGCTACACCTTC	CASSISRTGYGYTF
-	-	TRBV14	TRBJ2-7	TGTGCCAGCAGCCAAATGTACTACGAGCAGTACTTC	CASSQMYYEQYF
TRBD2	-	TRBV20-1	TRBJ2-1	TGCAGTGCTAGTATGACTAGCGGGAGGGTGAATGAGCAGTTCTTC	CSASMTSGRVNEQFF
-	-	TRBV2	TRBJ1-1	TGTGCCAGCAGCCGCAAAGAAACTGAAGCTTTCTTT	CASSRKETEAFF
TRBD1	-	TRBV30	TRBJ1-3	TGTGCCTGGAGTGTACCAGGGGGCTATGTTGGAAACACCATATATTTT	CAWSVPGGYVGNTIYF
-	-	TRBV4-1	TRBJ2-7	TGCGCCAGCAGCCCACGACAGGGCTTGGAGGGCTACGAGCAGTACTTC	CASSPRQGLEGYEQYF
-	once	TRBV5-6	TRBJ2-1	TGTGCCAGCAGCCCTCTTGGCAGTTACAATGAGCAGTTCTTC	CASSPLGSYNEQFF
-	-	TRBV6-1	TRBJ1-6	TGTGCCAGCAGCGTGGGGACGCCTTATAATTCACCCCTCCACTTT	CASSVGTPYNSPLHF
-	-	TRBV5-1	TRBJ1-3	TGCGCCAGCAGCTTGTCCGGGGCTTCGCAAGGAAACACCATATATTTT	CASSLSGASQGNTIYF
TRBD2	-	TRBV7-3	TRBJ2-2	TGTGCCAGCAGCTTTAGCGGGAGTACCGGGGAGCTGTTTTTT	CASSFSGSTGELFF
-	-	TRBV2	TRBJ2-1	TGTGCCAGCAGGGACCTAAGCAGGGGACAACTTTCGAGCTCCTACAATGAGCAGTTCTTC	CASRDLSRGQLSSSYNEQFF
TRBD2	-	TRBV7-6	TRBJ2-7	TGTGCCAGCAGCTTAGGGACTAGCGGGAGTGTCTACGAGCAGTACTTC	CASSLGTSGSVYEQYF
TRBD2	-	TRBV7-3	TRBJ2-7	TGTGCCAGCAGCTTAGTCCCGGCGGGAGGAAAGAACGAGCAGTACTTC	CASSLVPAGGKNEQYF
-	-	TRBV6-5	TRBJ1-5	TGTGCCAGCAGTCCCGGGGTTTATAGCAATCAGCCCCAGCATTTT	CASSPGVYSNQPQHF
-	-	TRBV6-4	TRBJ1-5	TGTGCCAGCAGTGCCACACTTGGGCAGCCCCAGCATTTT	CASSATLGQPQHF